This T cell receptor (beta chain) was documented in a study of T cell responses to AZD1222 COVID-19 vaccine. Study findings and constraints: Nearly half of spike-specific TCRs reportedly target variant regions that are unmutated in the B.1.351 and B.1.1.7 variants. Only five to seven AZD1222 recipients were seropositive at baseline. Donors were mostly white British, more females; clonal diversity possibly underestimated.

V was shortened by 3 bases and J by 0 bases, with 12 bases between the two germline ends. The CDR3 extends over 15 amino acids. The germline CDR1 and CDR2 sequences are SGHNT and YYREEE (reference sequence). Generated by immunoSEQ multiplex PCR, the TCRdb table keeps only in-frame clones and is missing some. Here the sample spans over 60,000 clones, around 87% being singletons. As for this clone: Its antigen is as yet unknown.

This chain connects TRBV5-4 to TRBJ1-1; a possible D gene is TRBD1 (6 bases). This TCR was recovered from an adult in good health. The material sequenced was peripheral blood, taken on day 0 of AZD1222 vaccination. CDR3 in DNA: TGTGCCAGCAGCTCCCGTGGGGGCCTGAACACTGAAGCTTTCTTT. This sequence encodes CASSSRGGLNTEAFF.